This entry concerns a single TCR beta chain. V lost 1 base, J lost 6 bases, and 7 bases stayed unmatched. The V gene's germline CDR1 is SGHRS and CDR2 YFSETQ. CDR3 length equals 15 residues. This sample was taken from a study of T cell changes during pregnancy in multiple sclerosis. Sequencing was performed with immunoSEQ multiplex PCR; in TCRdb, only in-frame clones are kept and a portion is missing. The profile shows 58,000 or so clones, 70% to 90% of them singletons. The sequences come from peripheral blood, collected after pregnancy. The clonotype was recovered from a female donor with multiple sclerosis, enrolled in a pregnancy study. The gene calls are TRBV5-1 and TRBJ2-1; 7 nucleotides align to TRBD1. In nucleotides, the CDR3 is TGCGCCAGCAGCTTGCGACAGGGCCAGGCCAATGAGCAGTTCTTC. It specifies CASSLRQGQANEQFF.